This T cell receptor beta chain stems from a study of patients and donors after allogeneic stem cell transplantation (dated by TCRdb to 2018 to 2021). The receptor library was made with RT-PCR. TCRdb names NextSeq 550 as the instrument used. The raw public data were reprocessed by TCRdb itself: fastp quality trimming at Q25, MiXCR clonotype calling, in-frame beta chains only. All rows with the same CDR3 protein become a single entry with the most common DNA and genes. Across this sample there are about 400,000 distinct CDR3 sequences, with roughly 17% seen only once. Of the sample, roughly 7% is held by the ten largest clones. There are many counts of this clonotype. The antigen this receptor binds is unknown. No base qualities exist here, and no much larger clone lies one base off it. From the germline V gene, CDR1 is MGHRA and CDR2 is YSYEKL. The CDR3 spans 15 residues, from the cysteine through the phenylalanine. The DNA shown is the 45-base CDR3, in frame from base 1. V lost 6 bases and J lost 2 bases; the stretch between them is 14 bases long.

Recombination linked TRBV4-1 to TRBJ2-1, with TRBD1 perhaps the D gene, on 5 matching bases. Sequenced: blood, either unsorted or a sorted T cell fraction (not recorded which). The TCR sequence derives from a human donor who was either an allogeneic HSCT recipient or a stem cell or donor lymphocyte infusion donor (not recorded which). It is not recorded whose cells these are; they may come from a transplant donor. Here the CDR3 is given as CASSYDSVAYNEQFF. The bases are TGCGCCAGCAGTTATGACAGCGTTGCCTACAATGAGCAGTTCTTC.